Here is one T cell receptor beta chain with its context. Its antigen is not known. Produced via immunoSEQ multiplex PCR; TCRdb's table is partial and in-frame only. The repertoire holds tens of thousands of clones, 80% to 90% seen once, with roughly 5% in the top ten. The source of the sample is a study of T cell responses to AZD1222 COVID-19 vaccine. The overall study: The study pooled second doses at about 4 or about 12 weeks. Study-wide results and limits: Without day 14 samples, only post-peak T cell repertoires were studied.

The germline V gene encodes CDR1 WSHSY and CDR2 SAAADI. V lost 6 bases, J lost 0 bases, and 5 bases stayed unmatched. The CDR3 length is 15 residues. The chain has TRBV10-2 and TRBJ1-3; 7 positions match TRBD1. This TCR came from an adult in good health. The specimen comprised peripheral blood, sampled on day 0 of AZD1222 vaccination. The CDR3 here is CASSRDRDSGNTIYF. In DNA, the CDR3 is TGCGCCAGCAGCCGCGACAGGGACTCTGGAAACACCATATATTTT.